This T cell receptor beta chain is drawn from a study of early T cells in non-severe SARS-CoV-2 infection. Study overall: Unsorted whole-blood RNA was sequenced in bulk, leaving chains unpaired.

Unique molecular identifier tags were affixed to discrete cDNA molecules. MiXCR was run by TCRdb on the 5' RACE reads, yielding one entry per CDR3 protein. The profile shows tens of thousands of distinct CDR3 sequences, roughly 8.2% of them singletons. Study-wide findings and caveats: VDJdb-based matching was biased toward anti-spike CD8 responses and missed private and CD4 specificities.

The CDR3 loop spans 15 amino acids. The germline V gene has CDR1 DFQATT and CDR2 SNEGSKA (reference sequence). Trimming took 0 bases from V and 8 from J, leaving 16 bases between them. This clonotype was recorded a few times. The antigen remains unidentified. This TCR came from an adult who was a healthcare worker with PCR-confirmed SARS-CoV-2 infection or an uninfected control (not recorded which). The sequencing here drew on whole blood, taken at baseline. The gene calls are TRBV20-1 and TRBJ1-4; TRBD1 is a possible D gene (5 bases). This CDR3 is CSARDRFRVREKLFF. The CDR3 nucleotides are TGCAGTGCTAGAGATCGATTCAGGGTGCGGGAAAAACTGTTTTTT.